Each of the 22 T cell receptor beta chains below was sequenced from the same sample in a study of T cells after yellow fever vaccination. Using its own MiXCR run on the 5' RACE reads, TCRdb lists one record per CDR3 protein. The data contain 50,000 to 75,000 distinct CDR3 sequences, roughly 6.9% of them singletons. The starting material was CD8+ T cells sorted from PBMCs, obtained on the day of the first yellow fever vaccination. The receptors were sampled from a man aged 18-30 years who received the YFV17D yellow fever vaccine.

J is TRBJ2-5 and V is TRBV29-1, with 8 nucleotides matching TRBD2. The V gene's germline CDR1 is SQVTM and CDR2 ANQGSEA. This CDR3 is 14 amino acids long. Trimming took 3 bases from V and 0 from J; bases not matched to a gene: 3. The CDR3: CSVDKRGYQETQYF. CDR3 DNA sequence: TGCAGCGTTGACAAGCGGGGGTACCAAGAGACCCAGTACTTC. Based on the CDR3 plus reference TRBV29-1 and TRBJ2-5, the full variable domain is SAVISQKPSRDICQRGTSLTIQCQVDSQVTMMFWYRQQPGQSLTLIATANQGSEATYESGFVIDKFPISRPNLTFSTLTVSNMSPEDSSIYLCSVDKRGYQETQYFGPGTRLLVL.

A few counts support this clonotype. The CDR3 reads CASISLGWILHYNQPQHF. Here the CDR3 DNA reads TGTGCCAGCATTAGTCTTGGCTGGATTCTCCATTACAATCAGCCCCAGCATTTT. The chain couples TRBV27 to TRBJ1-5, with D unclear. The CDR3 loop spans 18 amino acids. The V gene's germline CDR1 is MNHEY and CDR2 SMNVEV (reference sequence). V shed 7 bases and J shed 3 bases, with 25 bases lying between them.

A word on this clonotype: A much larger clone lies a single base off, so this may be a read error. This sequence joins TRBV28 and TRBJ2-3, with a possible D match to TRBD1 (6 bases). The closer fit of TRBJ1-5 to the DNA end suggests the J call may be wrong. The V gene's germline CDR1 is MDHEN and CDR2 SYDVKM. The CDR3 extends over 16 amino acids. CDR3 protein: CASSPSRAGDTDTQHF. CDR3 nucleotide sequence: TGTGCCAGCAGTCCGTCTCGAGCGGGGGACACAGATACGCAGCATTTT.

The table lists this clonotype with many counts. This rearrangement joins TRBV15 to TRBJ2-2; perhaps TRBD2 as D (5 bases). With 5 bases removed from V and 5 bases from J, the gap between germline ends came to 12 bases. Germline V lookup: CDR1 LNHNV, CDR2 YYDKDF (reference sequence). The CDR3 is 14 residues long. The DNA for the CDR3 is TGTGCCACCAGCGTAGGCGGGCCGACCGGGGAGCTGTTTTTT. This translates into CATSVGGPTGELFF.

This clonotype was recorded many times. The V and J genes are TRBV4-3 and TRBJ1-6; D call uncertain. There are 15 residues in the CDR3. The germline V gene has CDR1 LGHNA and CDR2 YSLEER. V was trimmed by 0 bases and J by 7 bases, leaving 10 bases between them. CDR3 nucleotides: TGCGCCAGCAGCCAAGATCCAGGCTGGAATTCACCCCTCCACTTT. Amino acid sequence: CASSQDPGWNSPLHF.

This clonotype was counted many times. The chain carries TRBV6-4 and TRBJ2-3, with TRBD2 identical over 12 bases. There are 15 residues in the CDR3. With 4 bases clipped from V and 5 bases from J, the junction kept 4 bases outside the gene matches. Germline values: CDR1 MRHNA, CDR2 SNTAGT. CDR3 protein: CASSVLAGGGDTQYF. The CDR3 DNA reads TGTGCCAGCAGTGTACTAGCGGGGGGTGGAGATACGCAGTATTTT.

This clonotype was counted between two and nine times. In DNA form, the CDR3 reads TGTGCCACCATCGCGACCCCCACACGGAACACTGAAGCTTTCTTT. It encodes CATIATPTRNTEAFF. The chain has TRBV15 and TRBJ1-1; no definite D call. CDR3 length: 15 residues. Germline-derived CDR1 and CDR2 are LNHNV and YYDKDF (reference sequence). Trimming pared 7 bases from V and 1 base from J, leaving 16 bases between.

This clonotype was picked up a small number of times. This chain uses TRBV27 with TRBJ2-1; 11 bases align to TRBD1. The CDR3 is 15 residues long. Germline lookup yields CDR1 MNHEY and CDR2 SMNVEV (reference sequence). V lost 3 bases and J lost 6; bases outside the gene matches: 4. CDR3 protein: CASSFLGTGGNEQFF. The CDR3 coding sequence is TGTGCCAGCAGTTTTTTGGGGACAGGGGGCAATGAGCAGTTCTTC.

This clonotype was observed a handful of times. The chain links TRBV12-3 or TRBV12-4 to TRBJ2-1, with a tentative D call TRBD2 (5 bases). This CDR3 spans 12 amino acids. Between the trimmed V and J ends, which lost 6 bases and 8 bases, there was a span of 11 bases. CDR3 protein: CASRGRGHEQFF. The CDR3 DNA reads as TGTGCCAGCAGAGGTAGAGGGCATGAGCAGTTCTTC.

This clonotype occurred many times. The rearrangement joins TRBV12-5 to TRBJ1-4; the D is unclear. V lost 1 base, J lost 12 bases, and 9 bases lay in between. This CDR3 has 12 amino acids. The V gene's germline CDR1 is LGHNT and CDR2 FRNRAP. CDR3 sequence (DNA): TGTGCTAGTGGTTTGGGCGTGGGAGAACTGTTTTTT. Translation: CASGLGVGELFF.

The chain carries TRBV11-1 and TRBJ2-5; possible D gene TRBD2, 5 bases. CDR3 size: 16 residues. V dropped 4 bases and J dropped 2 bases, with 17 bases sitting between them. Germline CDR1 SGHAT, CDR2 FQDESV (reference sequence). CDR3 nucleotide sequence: TGTGCCAGCAGCTCCGGACCGACCGGGATACAAGAGACCCAGTACTTC. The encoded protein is CASSSGPTGIQETQYF.

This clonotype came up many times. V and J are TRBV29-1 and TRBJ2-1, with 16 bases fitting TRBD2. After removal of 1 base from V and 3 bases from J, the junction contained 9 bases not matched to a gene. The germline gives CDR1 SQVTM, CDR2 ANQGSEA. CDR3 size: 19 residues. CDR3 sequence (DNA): TGCAGCGTTGAAGCGTCCGGGACTAGCGGGGGGGCACACTACAATGAGCAGTTCTTC. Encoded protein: CSVEASGTSGGAHYNEQFF.

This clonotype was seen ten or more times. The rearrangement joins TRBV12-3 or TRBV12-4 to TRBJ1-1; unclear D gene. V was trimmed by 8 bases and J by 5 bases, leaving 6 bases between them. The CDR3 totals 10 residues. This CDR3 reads CASEGTEAFF. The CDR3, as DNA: TGTGCCAGCGAGGGAACTGAAGCTTTCTTT.

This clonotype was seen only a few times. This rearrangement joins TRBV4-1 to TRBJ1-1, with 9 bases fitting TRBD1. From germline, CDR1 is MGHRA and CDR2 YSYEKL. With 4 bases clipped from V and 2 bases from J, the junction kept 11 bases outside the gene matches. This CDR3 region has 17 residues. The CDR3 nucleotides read TGCGCCAGCAGCCCCTTAGTCCGGGACAGGGAAAACACTGAAGCTTTCTTT. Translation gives CASSPLVRDRENTEAFF.

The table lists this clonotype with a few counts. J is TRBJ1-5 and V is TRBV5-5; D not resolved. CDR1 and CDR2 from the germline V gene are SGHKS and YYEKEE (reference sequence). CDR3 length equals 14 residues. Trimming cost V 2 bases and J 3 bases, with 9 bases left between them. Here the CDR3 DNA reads TGTGCCAGCAGCTTTCGGGCCCTCAATCAGCCCCAGCATTTT. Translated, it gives CASSFRALNQPQHF.

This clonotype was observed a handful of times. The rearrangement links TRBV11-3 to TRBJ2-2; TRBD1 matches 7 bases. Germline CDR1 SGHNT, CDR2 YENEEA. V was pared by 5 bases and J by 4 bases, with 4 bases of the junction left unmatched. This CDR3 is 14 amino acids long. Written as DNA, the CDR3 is TGTGCCAGCAGCACTCCAGGGGGCACCGGGGAGCTGTTTTTT. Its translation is CASSTPGGTGELFF.

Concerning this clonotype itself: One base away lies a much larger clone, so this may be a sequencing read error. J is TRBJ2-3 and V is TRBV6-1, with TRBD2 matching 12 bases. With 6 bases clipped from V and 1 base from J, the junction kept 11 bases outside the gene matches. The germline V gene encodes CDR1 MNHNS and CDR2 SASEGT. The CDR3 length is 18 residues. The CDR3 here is CASSLGLAGCRGTDTQYF. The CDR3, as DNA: TGTGCCAGCAGCCTAGGACTAGCGGGGTGTCGAGGCACAGATACGCAGTATTTT.

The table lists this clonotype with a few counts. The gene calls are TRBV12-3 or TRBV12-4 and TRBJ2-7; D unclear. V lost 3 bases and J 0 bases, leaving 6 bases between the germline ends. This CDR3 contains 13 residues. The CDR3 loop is CASSLGLSYEQYV. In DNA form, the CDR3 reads TGTGCCAGCAGTTTGGGTCTCTCCTACGAGCAGTACGTC.

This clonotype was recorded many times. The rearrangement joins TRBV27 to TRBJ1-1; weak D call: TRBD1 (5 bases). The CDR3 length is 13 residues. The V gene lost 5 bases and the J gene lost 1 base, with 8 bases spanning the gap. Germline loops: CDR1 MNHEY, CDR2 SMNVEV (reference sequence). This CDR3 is CASSIQGNTEAFF. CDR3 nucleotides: TGTGCCAGCAGTATTCAGGGGAACACTGAAGCTTTCTTT.

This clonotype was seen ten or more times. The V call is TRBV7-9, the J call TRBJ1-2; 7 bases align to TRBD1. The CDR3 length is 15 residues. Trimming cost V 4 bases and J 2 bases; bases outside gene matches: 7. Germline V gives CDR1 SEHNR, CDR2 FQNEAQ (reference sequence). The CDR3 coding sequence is TGTGCCAGCAGCTCACCCGACAGGGCCAACTATGGCTACACCTTC. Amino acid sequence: CASSSPDRANYGYTF.

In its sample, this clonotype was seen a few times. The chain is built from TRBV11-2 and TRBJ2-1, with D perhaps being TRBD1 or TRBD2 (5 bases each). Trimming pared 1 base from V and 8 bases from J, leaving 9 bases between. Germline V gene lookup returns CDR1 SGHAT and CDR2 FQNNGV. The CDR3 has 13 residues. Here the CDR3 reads CASSLVEGYEQFF. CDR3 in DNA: TGTGCCAGCAGCTTAGTAGAGGGGTATGAGCAGTTCTTC. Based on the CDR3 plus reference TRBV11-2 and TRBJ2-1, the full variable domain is EAGVAQSPRYKIIEKRQSVAFWCNPISGHATLYWYQQILGQGPKLLIQFQNNGVVDDSQLPKDRFSAERLKGVDSTLKIQPAKLEDSAVYLCASSLVEGYEQFFGPGTRLTVL.

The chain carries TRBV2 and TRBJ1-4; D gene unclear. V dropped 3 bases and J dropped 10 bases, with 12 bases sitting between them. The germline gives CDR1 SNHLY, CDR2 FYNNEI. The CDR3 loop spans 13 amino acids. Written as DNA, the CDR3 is TGTGCCAGCAGTGACCTAGGCAGCGGAAAACTGTTTTTT. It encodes CASSDLGSGKLFF. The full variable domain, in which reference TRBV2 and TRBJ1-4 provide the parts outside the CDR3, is EPEVTQTPSHQVTQMGQEVILRCVPISNHLYFYWYRQILGQKVEFLVSFYNNEISEKSEIFDDQFSVERPDGSNFTLKIRSTKLEDSAMYFCASSDLGSGKLFFGSGTQLSVL.